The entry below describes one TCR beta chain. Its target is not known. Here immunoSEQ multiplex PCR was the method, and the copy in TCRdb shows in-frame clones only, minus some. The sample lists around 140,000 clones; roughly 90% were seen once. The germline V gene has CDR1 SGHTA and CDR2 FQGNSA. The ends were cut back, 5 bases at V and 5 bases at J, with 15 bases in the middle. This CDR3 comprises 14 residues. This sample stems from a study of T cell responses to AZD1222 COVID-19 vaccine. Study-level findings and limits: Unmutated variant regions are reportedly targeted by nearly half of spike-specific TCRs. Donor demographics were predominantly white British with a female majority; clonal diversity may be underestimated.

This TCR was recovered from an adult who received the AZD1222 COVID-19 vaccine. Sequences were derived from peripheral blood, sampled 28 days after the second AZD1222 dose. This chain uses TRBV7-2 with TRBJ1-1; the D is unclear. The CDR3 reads CASSKLNLGTEAFF. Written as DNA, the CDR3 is TGTGCCAGCAGCAAGTTAAATTTAGGAACTGAAGCTTTCTTT.